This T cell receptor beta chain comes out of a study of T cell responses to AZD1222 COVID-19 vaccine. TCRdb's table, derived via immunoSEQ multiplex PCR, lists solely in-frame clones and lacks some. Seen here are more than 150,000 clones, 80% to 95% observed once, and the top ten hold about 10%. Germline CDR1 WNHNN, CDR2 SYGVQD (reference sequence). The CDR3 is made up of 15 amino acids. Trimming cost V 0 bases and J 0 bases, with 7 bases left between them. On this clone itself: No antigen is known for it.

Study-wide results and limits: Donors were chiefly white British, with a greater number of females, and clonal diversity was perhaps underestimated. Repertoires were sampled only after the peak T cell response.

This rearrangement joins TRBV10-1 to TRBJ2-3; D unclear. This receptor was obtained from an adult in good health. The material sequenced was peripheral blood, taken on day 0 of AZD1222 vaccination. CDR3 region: CASSESASSTDTQYF. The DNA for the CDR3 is TGCGCCAGCAGTGAGTCGGCGAGTAGCACAGATACGCAGTATTTT.